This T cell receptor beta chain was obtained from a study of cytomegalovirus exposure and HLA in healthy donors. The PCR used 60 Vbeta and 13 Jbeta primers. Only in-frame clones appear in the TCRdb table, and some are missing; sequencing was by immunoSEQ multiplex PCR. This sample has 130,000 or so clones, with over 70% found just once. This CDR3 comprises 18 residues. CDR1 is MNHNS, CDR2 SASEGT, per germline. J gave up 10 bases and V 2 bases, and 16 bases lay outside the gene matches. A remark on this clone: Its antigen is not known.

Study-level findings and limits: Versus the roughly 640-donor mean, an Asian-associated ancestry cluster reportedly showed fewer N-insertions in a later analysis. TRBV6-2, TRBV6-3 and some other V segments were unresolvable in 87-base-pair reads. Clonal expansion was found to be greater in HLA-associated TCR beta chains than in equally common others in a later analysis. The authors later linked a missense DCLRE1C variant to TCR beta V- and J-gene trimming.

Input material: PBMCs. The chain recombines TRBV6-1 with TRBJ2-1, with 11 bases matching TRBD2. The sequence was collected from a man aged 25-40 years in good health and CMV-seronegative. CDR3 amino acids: CASSERKVLGLAAREQFF. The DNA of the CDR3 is TGTGCCAGCAGTGAAAGGAAAGTTTTGGGACTAGCGGCCAGGGAGCAGTTCTTC.